The TCR beta chain described here comes from a study of T cells after yellow fever vaccination. Study results and limitations: FACS-sorted repertoires could harbor abundant contaminating bulk-population clonotypes.

Per the germline V gene, CDR1 is KGHDR and CDR2 is SFDVKD. The CDR3 consists of 21 residues. V was clipped by 0 bases and J by 0 bases, with 20 bases between them. In the case of this clonotype: Its antigen is still unknown.

TCRdb independently ran MiXCR on the 5' RACE reads; one entry per CDR3 protein. The profile shows more than 300,000 distinct CDR3 sequences, approximately 4% of them singletons. The V call is TRBV24-1, the J call TRBJ1-6; D is unresolved. This clonotype was sampled from a man aged 18 to 30 who received the YFV17D yellow fever vaccine. The sample here was PBMCs, taken 15 days after the yellow fever booster vaccination. The CDR3 DNA follows: TGTGCCACCAGTGATTTGAACATGGATTGCAGATTGAGCTCCTATAATTCACCCCTCCACTTT. Residues: CATSDLNMDCRLSSYNSPLHF.